The 2 T cell receptor beta chains presented below share a single source sample, sequenced in a study of naive and memory T cell subsets. The SP2 primer and nested alpha and beta constant region primers amplified ligated cDNA in four rounds. TCRdb reprocessed the 5' RACE reads with MiXCR, giving one entry per CDR3 protein. The sample holds 50,000 to 60,000 distinct CDR3 sequences, more than 7.5% seen once. TCR cDNA received a 3' ligated oligonucleotide that carried a UMI. These receptors originate from a female donor in good health.

The table lists this clonotype with many counts. DNA of the CDR3: TGTGCCAGCAGCCACCCCGGGACCGGTAGCAATCAGCCCCAGCATTTT. Amino acids: CASSHPGTGSNQPQHF. The chain has TRBV7-8 and TRBJ1-5, with D maybe TRBD1 (5 bases). The CDR3 has 16 residues. Germline V gene data show CDR1 as SGHVS and CDR2 as FQNEAQ. V was shortened by 5 bases and J by 0 bases, with 14 bases between the two germline ends.

This chain links TRBV2 with TRBJ1-2, with no clear D. The CDR3 is 13 amino acids. Trimming took off 7 bases at V and 1 base at J, with 10 bases between the two ends. CDR1 and CDR2 from the germline V gene are SNHLY and FYNNEI. CDR3 bases: TGTGCCAGCAACCAAGACTATAACTATGGCTACACCTTC. The encoded protein is CASNQDYNYGYTF.